Listed here are 26 T cell receptor beta chains from one sample, sequenced in a study of blood T cell repertoires in COVID-19. Profiling relied on immunoSEQ multiplex PCR, and the TCRdb table lists in-frame clones only, not all of them. The table includes around 180,000 clones, around 80% detected once. Sequenced material: peripheral blood. Source of these receptors: a man between 70 and 80 years old with active or convalescent COVID-19.

The chain recombines TRBV24-1 with TRBJ2-7; 7 nucleotides align to TRBD2. The CDR3 is 13 amino acids. With 4 bases clipped from V and 7 bases from J, the junction kept 6 bases outside the gene matches. The germline V gene encodes CDR1 KGHDR and CDR2 SFDVKD. The DNA for the CDR3 is TGTGCCACCAGTGACTCCACCGGGGGGGAGCAGTACTTC. Protein: CATSDSTGGEQYF.

This chain connects TRBV5-8 to TRBJ2-2, with 8 bases aligning to TRBD2. The junction had 13 bases not matched to a gene; V was cut back by 3 bases and J by 6 bases. CDR1 is SGHTS, CDR2 YDEGEE, per germline. The CDR3 runs to 17 residues. The CDR3 region is CASSWTRGGRLAGELFF. CDR3 DNA: TGTGCCAGCAGCTGGACCCGGGGGGGCCGTTTGGCCGGGGAGCTGTTTTTT.

J is TRBJ1-6 and V is TRBV9, with 8 bases fitting TRBD1. Unmatched junction bases numbered 9, after V lost 3 bases and J lost 10 bases. Germline values: CDR1 SGDLS, CDR2 YYNGEE. This CDR3 is 15 amino acids long. The CDR3 region has the DNA TGTGCCAGCAGCGGCCGACAGGGGTGGGGGTCACCCCTCCACTTT. Translating it yields CASSGRQGWGSPLHF. The whole variable domain, remainder taken from reference TRBV9 and TRBJ1-6, is DSGVTQTPKHLITATGQRVTLRCSPRSGDLSVYWYQQSLDQGLQFLIQYYNGEERAKGNILERFSAQQFPDLHSELNLSSLELGDSALYFCASSGRQGWGSPLHFGNGTRLTVT.

This clone is a singleton in its sample. V usage is TRBV3-1 (or the pseudogene TRBV3-2) and J usage is TRBJ1-5, with D unresolved. There are 13 residues in the CDR3. The V end lost 4 bases, the J end lost 5 bases, and 9 bases lay between the germline ends. CDR1 LGHDT and CDR2 YNNKEL come from the germline V gene (reference sequence). The CDR3 loop is CASSRGWDQPQHF. The DNA for the CDR3 is TGTGCCAGCAGCCGAGGTTGGGATCAGCCCCAGCATTTT.

The chain joins TRBV30 to TRBJ1-3; D not certain. The V gene's germline CDR1 is GTSNPN and CDR2 SVGIG (reference sequence). The CDR3 runs to 14 residues. The DNA for the CDR3 is TGTGCAACGGACCGAGGGTTCTCTGGAAACACCATATATTTT. Its translation: CATDRGFSGNTIYF.

The rearrangement uses TRBV24-1 and TRBJ2-2, with a weak D call TRBD2 (5 bases). V lost 3 bases and J lost 2, with 6 bases in between. Germline V gives CDR1 KGHDR, CDR2 SFDVKD. There are 14 residues in the CDR3. The CDR3 protein is CATSDTRNTGELFF. The CDR3 DNA is TGTGCCACCAGTGATACTAGAAACACCGGGGAGCTGTTTTTT.

The V call is TRBV2, the J call TRBJ1-5, with unresolved D. CDR3 length: 15 residues. Germline-derived CDR1 and CDR2 are SNHLY and FYNNEI. V dropped 5 bases and J dropped 4 bases, with 15 bases sitting between them. The chain's CDR3 is CASSLVHSPNQPQHF. CDR3 DNA sequence: TGTGCCAGCAGTTTGGTGCATAGTCCTAATCAGCCCCAGCATTTT.

This chain joins TRBV5-1 and TRBJ2-5; D is uncertain. Trimming took off 4 bases at V and 1 base at J, with 5 bases between the two ends. This CDR3 has 12 amino acids. Germline V CDR1 and CDR2: SGHRS, YFSETQ. CDR3 coding DNA: TGCGCCAGCAGCGCAGTCCAAGAGACCCAGTACTTC. It yields the protein CASSAVQETQYF. Full variable domain (outside the CDR3, taken from reference TRBV5-1 and TRBJ2-5): KAGVTQTPRYLIKTRGQQVTLSCSPISGHRSVSWYQQTPGQGLQFLFEYFSETQRNKGNFPGRFSGRQFSNSRSEMNVSTLELGDSALYLCASSAVQETQYFGPGTRLLVL.

This chain connects TRBV6-2 or TRBV6-3 to TRBJ1-1, with no clear D. The CDR3 runs to 11 residues. V lost 2 bases, J lost 11 bases, and 9 bases lay in between. Germline-derived CDR1 and CDR2 are MNHEY and SVGEGT. The CDR3: CASSYRDKAFF. The CDR3 DNA is TGTGCCAGCAGTTACCGAGACAAGGCTTTCTTT.

The CDR3 nucleotides read TGTGCCAGCAGCCTAGGGGACTATGGCTACACCTTC. It encodes CASSLGDYGYTF. The rearrangement links TRBV3-1 (or the pseudogene TRBV3-2) to TRBJ1-2; tentatively, D is TRBD1 (5 bases). V lost 4 bases and J 3 bases, leaving 6 bases between the germline ends. There are 12 residues in the CDR3. Germline lookup yields CDR1 LGHDT and CDR2 YNNKEL (reference sequence).

The V gene is TRBV5-1, the J gene TRBJ1-4; 10 bases line up with TRBD1. This CDR3 is 16 amino acids long. V lost 4 bases, J lost 3 bases, and 6 bases stayed unmatched. Germline assignment: CDR1 SGHRS and CDR2 YFSETQ. The CDR3 sequence: CASSTGQGEANEKLFF. The DNA of the CDR3 is TGCGCCAGCAGCACCGGACAGGGGGAAGCTAATGAAAAACTGTTTTTT.

The chain employs TRBV7-9 and TRBJ2-5; tentatively, D is TRBD2 (6 bases). Trimming cost V 4 bases and J 7 bases, with 10 bases left between them. Germline values: CDR1 SEHNR, CDR2 FQNEAQ (reference sequence). The CDR3 has 12 residues. The CDR3 nucleotides read TGTGCCAGCAGCTCGGGACTCGCGACCCAGTACTTC. It codes for CASSSGLATQYF. The complete variable domain, with remaining parts taken from reference TRBV7-9 and TRBJ2-5, reads DTGVSQNPRHKITKRGQNVTFRCDPISEHNRLYWYRQTLGQGPEFLTYFQNEAQLEKSRLLSDRFSAERPKGSFSTLEIQRTEQGDSAMYLCASSSGLATQYFGPGTRLLVL.

The V and J genes are TRBV2 and TRBJ1-6; possibly TRBD1 for D (5 bases). Per the germline V gene, CDR1 is SNHLY and CDR2 is FYNNEI. Trimming removed 6 bases from V and 12 bases from J, with 15 bases in between. The CDR3 length is 13 residues. The CDR3 here is CASSPGGSRPLHF. CDR3 bases: TGTGCCAGCAGCCCCGGGGGGTCGCGACCCCTCCACTTT.

Details on this clone: A junction end diverges from the germline sequence, so it may reflect a read error. V is TRBV12-5 and J is TRBJ2-3, with a possible D match to TRBD2 (6 bases). Germline values: CDR1 LGHNT, CDR2 FRNRAP. This CDR3 comprises 11 residues. CDR3 in DNA: TGTGCTAGTGGTTGGCGACTAGTAAGTAATTTT. Protein product: CASGWRLVSNF.

The chain links TRBV6-2 or TRBV6-3 to TRBJ1-1; D not resolved. Trimming removed 2 bases at V and 6 bases at J, with 7 bases between. Germline CDR1 is MNHEY and CDR2 is SVGEGT. The CDR3 runs to 12 residues. The CDR3 DNA is TGTGCCAGCAGTTACCCCCGGTCTGAAGCTTTCTTT. It yields the protein CASSYPRSEAFF.

This clone occurred once. V usage is TRBV19 and J usage is TRBJ1-2; 7 bases fit TRBD1. V shed 8 bases, J shed 8 bases, and the junction held 5 bases outside the gene matches. The CDR3 runs to 11 residues. CDR1 is LNHDA and CDR2 is SQIVND in the germline V gene (reference sequence). The CDR3 DNA is TGTGCCAGTTCGACAGGGTTAGGCTACACCTTC. It is translated as CASSTGLGYTF.

V and J are TRBV27 and TRBJ2-2, with 7 bases matching TRBD1. In germline, CDR1 is MNHEY, CDR2 SMNVEV (reference sequence). The CDR3 contains 15 residues. Trimming removed 5 bases from V and 4 bases from J; junction bases left unmatched: 7. This CDR3 is CASSPTRDSTGELFF. CDR3 bases: TGTGCCAGCAGTCCGACCCGGGACAGCACCGGGGAGCTGTTTTTT.

The chain recombines TRBV9 with TRBJ2-1; no clear D gene. The CDR3 is 13 amino acids. The V gene lost 3 bases and the J gene lost 4 bases, with 8 bases spanning the gap. Germline lookup yields CDR1 SGDLS and CDR2 YYNGEE. The CDR3 sequence is CASSATLYNEQFF. CDR3 bases: TGTGCCAGCAGCGCGACACTTTACAATGAGCAGTTCTTC.

The rearrangement uses TRBV4-1 and TRBJ2-5, with a tentative D call TRBD2 (6 bases). The V gene lost 4 bases and the J gene lost 2 bases, with 23 bases spanning the gap. The CDR3 spans 18 residues. Germline CDR1 is MGHRA and CDR2 is YSYEKL. The CDR3 DNA is TGCGCCAGCAGCCTCCGCCTCACGACTAGTAAGGGGCAAGAGACCCAGTACTTC. Amino acids: CASSLRLTTSKGQETQYF.

The rearrangement joins TRBV2 to TRBJ1-4, with 7 nucleotides matching TRBD1. Germline CDR1 SNHLY, CDR2 FYNNEI. With V trimmed by 7 bases and J by 3 bases, 8 bases remained unmatched. The CDR3 consists of 15 residues. In DNA, the CDR3 is TGTGCCAGCATGGGGACAGACAGACCTAATGAAAAACTGTTTTTT. Encoded protein: CASMGTDRPNEKLFF.

This clone is a singleton in its sample. CDR3 sequence (DNA): TGCGCCAGCAGCCAAGAAGGCCGGGGAGGCTACACCTTC. This gives the protein CASSQEGRGGYTF. The V call is TRBV4-3, the J call TRBJ1-2; D not resolved. Trimming took off 0 bases at V and 8 bases at J, with 10 bases between the two ends. Germline assignment: CDR1 LGHNA and CDR2 YSLEER. The CDR3 runs 13 residues.

The rearrangement joins TRBV18 to TRBJ1-1, with D possibly matching TRBD1 (5 bases). Looked up from germline, CDR1 is KGHSH and CDR2 is LQKENI. V dropped 2 bases and J dropped 3 bases, with 10 bases sitting between them. The CDR3 covers 14 residues. In DNA, the CDR3 is TGTGCCAGCTCACCAGGGCTCAGGGACACTGAAGCTTTCTTT. Its protein product is CASSPGLRDTEAFF. Filled out from reference TRBV18 and TRBJ1-1, the complete variable domain reads NAGVMQNPRHLVRRRGQEARLRCSPMKGHSHVYWYRQLPEEGLKFMVYLQKENIIDESGMPKERFSAEFPKEGPSILRIQQVVRGDSAAYFCASSPGLRDTEAFFGQGTRLTVV.

This chain connects TRBV29-1 to TRBJ2-2; no definite D call. CDR1 and CDR2 from the germline V gene are SQVTM and ANQGSEA. This CDR3 contains 13 residues. V shed 5 bases and J shed 3 bases, with 10 bases lying between them. CDR3 loop: CSVSRSDTGELFF. The CDR3 DNA sequence: TGCAGCGTTTCCAGGTCGGACACCGGGGAGCTGTTTTTT.

The chain is built from TRBV6-1 and TRBJ2-2; 9 nucleotides agree with TRBD1. After removal of 1 base from V and 3 bases from J, the junction contained 0 bases not matched to a gene. CDR1 is MNHNS, CDR2 SASEGT, per germline. The CDR3 has 15 amino acids. Here the CDR3 reads CASSEGTGDTGELFF. CDR3 bases: TGTGCCAGCAGTGAAGGGACAGGGGACACCGGGGAGCTGTTTTTT.

The chain combines TRBV7-3 with TRBJ2-7, with D hard to call. Germline CDR1 is SGHTA and CDR2 is FQGTGA. V was trimmed by 2 bases and J by 0 bases, leaving 11 bases between them. This CDR3 has 15 residues. The CDR3 coding sequence is TGTGCCAGCAGCTTAGGCGATGCTAGCTCCTACGAGCAGTACTTC. Its protein is CASSLGDASSYEQYF.

This chain connects TRBV6-5 to TRBJ2-7; D ambiguous. V gave up 0 bases and J gave up 2 bases, with 14 bases separating them. The CDR3 covers 16 residues. Germline-derived CDR1 and CDR2 are MNHEY and SVGAGI. The CDR3 DNA follows: TGTGCCAGCAGTTACTCTCCAGACACTGGCCCCTACGAGCAGTACTTC. Its protein is CASSYSPDTGPYEQYF.